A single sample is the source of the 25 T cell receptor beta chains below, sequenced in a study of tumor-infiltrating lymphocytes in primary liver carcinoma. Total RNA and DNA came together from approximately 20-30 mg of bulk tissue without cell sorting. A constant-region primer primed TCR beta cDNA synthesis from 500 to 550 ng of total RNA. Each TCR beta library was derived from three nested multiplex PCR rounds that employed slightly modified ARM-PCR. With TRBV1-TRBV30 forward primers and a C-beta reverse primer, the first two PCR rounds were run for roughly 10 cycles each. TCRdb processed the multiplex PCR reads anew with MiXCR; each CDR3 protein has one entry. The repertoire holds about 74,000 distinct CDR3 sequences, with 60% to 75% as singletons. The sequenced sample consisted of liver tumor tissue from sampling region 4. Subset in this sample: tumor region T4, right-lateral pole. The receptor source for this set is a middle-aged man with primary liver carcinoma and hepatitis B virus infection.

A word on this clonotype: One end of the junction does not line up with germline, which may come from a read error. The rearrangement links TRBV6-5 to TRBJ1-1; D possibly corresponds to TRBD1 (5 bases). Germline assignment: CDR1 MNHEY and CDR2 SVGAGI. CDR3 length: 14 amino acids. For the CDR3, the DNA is TGTGCCAGAAGTTTGGGGGGAGCGAACACTGAAGCTTTCTTT. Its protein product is CARSLGGANTEAFF.

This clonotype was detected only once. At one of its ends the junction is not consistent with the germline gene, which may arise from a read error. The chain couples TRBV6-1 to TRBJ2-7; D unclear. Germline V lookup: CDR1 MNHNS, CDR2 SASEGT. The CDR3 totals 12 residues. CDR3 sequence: CTSSGLFYDQYF. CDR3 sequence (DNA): TGTACCAGTAGTGGTCTATTCTACGATCAGTACTTC.

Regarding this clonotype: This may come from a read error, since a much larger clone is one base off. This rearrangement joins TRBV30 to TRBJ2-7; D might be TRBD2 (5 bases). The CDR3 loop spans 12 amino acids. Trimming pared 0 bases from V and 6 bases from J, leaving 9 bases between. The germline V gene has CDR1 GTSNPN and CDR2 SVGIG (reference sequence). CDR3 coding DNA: TGTGCCTGGAGTGTAGGGAGTTCCGAGCAGTACTTC. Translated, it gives CAWSVGSSEQYF.

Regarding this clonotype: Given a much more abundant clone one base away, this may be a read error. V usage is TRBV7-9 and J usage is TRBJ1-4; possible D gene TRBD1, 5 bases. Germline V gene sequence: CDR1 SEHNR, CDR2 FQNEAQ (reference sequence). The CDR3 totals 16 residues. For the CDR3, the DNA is TGTGCCAGCAGCTTAGCGCGGGCCTCCTCGGGGGAAAATCTGTTTTTT. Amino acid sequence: CASSLARASSGENLFF. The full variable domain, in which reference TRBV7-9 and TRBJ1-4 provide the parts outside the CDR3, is DTGVSQNPRHKITKRGQNVTFRCDPISEHNRLYWYRQTLGQGPEFLTYFQNEAQLEKSRLLSDRFSAERPKGSFSTLEIQRTEQGDSAMYLCASSLARASSGENLFFGSGTQLSVL.

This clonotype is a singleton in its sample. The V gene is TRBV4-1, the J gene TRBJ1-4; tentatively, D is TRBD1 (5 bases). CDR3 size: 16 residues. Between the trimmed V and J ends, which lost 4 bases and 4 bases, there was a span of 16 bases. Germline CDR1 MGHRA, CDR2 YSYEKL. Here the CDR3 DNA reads TGCGCCAGCAGCCGAGATAAGGGGCAGATTAATGAAAAACTGTTTTTT. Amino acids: CASSRDKGQINEKLFF.

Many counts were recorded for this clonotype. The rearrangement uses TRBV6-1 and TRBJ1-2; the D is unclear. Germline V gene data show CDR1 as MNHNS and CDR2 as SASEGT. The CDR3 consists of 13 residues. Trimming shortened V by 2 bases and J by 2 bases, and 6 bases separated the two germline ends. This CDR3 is CASSEKENYGYTF. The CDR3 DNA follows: TGTGCCAGCAGTGAAAAGGAGAACTATGGCTACACCTTC.

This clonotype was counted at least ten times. CDR3 sequence (DNA): TGTGCCAGCAGGGGCCAGGGGGGAGATACGCAGTATTTT. Encoded protein: CASRGQGGDTQYF. The rearrangement links TRBV6-1 to TRBJ2-3, with D perhaps matching TRBD1 (7 bases). V was trimmed by 6 bases and J by 5 bases, leaving 12 bases between them. The CDR3 spans 13 residues. The germline V gene encodes CDR1 MNHNS and CDR2 SASEGT.

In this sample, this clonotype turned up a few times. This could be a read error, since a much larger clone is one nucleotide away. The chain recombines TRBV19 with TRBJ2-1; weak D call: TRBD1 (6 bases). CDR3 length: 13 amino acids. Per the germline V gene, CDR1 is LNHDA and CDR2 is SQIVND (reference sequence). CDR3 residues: CVSSSQGYNEQFF. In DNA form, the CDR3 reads TGTGTCAGTAGTTCCCAGGGGTACAATGAGCAGTTCTTC. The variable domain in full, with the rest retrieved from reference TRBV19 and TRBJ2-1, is DGGITQSPKYLFRKEGQNVTLSCEQNLNHDAMYWYRQDPGQGLRLIYYSQIVNDFQKGDIAEGYSVSREKKESFPLTVTSAQKNPTAFYLCVSSSQGYNEQFFGPGTRLTVL.

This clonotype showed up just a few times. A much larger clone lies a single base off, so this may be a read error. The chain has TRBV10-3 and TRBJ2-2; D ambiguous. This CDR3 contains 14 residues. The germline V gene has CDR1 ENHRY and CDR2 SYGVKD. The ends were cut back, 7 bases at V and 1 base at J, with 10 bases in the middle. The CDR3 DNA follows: TGTGCCATCAAGCAGGCAGGGAACACCGGGGAGCTGTTTTTT. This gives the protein CAIKQAGNTGELFF.

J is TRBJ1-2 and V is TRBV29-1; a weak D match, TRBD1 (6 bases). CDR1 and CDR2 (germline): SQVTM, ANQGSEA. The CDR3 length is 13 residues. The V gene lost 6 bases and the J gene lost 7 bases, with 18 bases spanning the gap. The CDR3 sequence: CSVGTLGAFGYTF. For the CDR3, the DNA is TGCAGCGTGGGGACGTTGGGGGCTTTTGGCTACACCTTC.

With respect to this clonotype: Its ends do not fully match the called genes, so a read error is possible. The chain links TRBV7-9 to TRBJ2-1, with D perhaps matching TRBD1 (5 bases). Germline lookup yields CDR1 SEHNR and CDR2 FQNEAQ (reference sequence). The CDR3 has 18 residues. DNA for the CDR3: TGTGACAGCAGCTTAAGCTCTTGCAGGGATGTCCTTACAGATGAGCAGTTCTTC. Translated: CDSSLSSCRDVLTDEQFF.

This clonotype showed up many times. The CDR3 sequence is CASSLDNAKNIQYF. CDR3 DNA: TGTGCCAGCAGCTTGGACAACGCCAAAAACATTCAGTACTTC. The chain is built from TRBV5-4 and TRBJ2-4; D is unresolved. The CDR3 has 14 amino acids. V lost 0 bases to trimming and J lost 1 base, with 5 bases between them. Germline loops: CDR1 SGHNT, CDR2 YYREEE (reference sequence). The complete variable domain, with remaining parts taken from reference TRBV5-4 and TRBJ2-4, reads ETGVTQSPTHLIKTRGQQVTLRCSSQSGHNTVSWYQQALGQGPQFIFQYYREEENGRGNFPPRFSGLQFPNYSSELNVNALELDDSALYLCASSLDNAKNIQYFGAGTRLSVL.

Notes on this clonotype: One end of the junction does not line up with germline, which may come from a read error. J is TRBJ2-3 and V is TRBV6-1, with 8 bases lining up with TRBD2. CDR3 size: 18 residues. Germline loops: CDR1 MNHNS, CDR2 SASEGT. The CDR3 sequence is CAGSEPASGPYRTDTQYF. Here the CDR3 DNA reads TGTGCCGGCAGTGAACCAGCTAGCGGGCCGTATAGGACAGATACGCAGTACTTT.

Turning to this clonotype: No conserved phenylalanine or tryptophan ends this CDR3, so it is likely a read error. DNA for the CDR3: TGTGCCAGCAGCCGGACACCAGGACTAGATCCTAATGAGCAGTTCTTA. This translates into CASSRTPGLDPNEQFL. The J gene is TRBJ2-1, the V gene TRBV4-2, with TRBD2 matching over 7 bases. Germline V gives CDR1 LGHNA, CDR2 YNFKEQ. The CDR3 is 16 residues long. V was clipped by 4 bases and J by 7 bases; unmatched bases: 13.

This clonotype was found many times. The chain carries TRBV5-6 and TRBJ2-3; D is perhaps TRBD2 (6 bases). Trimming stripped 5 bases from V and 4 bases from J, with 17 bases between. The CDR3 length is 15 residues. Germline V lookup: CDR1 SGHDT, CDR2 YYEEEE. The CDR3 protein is CASSRLAVASDTQYF. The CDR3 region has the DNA TGTGCCAGCAGTAGGTTAGCGGTTGCGTCAGATACGCAGTATTTT.

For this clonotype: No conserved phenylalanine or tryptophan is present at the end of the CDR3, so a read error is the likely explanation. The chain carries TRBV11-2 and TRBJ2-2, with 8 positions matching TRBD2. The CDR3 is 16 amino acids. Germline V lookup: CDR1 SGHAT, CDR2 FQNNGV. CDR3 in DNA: TGTGCCAGCGGCTTAGTGGCGTTAGCGGGAACCGGGGAGCTGTTTCTT. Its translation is CASGLVALAGTGELFL.

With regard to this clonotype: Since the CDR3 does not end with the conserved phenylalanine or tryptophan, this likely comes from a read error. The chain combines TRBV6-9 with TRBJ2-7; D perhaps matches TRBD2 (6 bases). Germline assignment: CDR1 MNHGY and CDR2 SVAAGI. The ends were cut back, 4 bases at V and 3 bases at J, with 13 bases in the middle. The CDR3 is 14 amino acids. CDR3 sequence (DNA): TGTGCCAGCAGTTTTTCGGGGCGGGACTACGAGCAGTACCTC. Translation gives CASSFSGRDYEQYL.

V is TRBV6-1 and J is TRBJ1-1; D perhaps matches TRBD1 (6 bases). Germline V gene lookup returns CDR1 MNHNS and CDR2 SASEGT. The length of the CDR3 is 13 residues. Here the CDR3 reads CDKRPDSLTEAFF. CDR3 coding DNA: TGTGACAAGAGGCCGGACAGTCTGACTGAAGCTTTCTTT.

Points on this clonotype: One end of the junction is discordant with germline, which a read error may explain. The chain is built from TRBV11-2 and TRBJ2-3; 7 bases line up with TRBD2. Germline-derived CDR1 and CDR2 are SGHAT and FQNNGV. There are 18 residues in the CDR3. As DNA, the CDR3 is TGTGCCAGCAGCTTAACTACTAGAGGGAGGGCAGGGCGAGATACGCATTATTTT. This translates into CASSLTTRGRAGRDTHYF.

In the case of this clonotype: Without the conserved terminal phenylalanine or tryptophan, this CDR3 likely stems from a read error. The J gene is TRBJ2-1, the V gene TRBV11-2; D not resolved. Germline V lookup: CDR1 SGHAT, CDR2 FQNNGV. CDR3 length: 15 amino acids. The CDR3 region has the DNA TGTGGTAGCATCCCAGCCCCGAGCTCCTACAATGAGCAGTTCTTA. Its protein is CGSIPAPSSYNEQFL.

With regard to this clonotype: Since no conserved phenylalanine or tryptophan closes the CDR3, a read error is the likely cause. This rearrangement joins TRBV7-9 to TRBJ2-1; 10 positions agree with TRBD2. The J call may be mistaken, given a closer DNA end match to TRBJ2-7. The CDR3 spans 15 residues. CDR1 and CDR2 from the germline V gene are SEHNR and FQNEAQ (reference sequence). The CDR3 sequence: CASSLMGTSVNEQYI. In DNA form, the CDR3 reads TGTGCCAGCAGCTTAATGGGGACTAGCGTGAATGAGCAGTACATC.

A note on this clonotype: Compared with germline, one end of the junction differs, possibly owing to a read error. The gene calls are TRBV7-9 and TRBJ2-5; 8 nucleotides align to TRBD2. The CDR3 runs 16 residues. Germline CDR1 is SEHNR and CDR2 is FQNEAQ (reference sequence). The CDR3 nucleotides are TGTGCTAGCAGCCTCCGGGATAGCGGGATGGAGGAGACCCAGTACTTC. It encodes CASSLRDSGMEETQYF.

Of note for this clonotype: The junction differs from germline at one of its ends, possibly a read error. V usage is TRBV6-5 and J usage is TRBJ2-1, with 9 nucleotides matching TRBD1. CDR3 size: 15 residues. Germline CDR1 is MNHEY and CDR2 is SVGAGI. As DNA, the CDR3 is TGTGCCAGCAGTTACGGGACAGGGTCCTACACTGAGCAGTTCTTC. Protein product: CASSYGTGSYTEQFF.

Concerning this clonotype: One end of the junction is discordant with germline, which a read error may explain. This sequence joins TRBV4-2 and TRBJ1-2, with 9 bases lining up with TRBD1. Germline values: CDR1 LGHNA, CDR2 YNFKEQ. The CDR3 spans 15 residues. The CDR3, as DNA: TGTGCTAGCAGCCAAGATCGTACAGGGGGCTATGGCCACACCTTC. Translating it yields CASSQDRTGGYGHTF.

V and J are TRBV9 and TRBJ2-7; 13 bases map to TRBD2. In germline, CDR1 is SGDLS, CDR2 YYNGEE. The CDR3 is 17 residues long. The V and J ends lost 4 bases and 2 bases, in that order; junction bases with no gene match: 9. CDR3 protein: CASSPRTSGSVPYEQYF. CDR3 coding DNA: TGTGCCAGCAGCCCCCGGACTAGCGGGAGTGTGCCCTACGAGCAGTACTTC. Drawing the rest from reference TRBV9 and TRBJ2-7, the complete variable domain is DSGVTQTPKHLITATGQRVTLRCSPRSGDLSVYWYQQSLDQGLQFLIQYYNGEERAKGNILERFSAQQFPDLHSELNLSSLELGDSALYFCASSPRTSGSVPYEQYFGPGTRLTVT.